The clone carrying this TCR beta chain was seen a few times. The antigen is not known. This CDR3 has 16 residues. Between the trimmed V and J ends, which lost 3 bases and 5 bases, there was a span of 16 bases. CDR1 is MGHDK, CDR2 SYGVNS, per germline. This sample is part of a study of cytomegalovirus exposure and HLA in healthy donors. Study at large: Unique TCR beta sequences numbering some 110 million came from 150 million to 200 million T cells in an earlier analysis. Study conclusions and caveats: CMV antigen specificity was confirmed in vitro for three CMV-associated chains. Data from an earlier analysis indicated that most TCR beta V segments were productive either about 90% or about 30% of the time.

PCR employed 60 Vbeta and 13 Jbeta primers. Measured with immunoSEQ multiplex PCR; TCRdb has only the in-frame clones, and not every one. This sample has 100,000 to 150,000 clones, with about 74% found just once. V gene TRBV25-1 combines with J gene TRBJ2-2, with TRBD1 as a possible D gene (7 bases). The clonotype originates from a man between 25 and 39 years old in good health and CMV-seronegative. The source material was PBMCs. The DNA for the CDR3 is TGTGCCAGCAGTGAGCGGCAGGGGGGCGGGACCGGGGAGCTGTTTTTT. Protein product: CASSERQGGGTGELFF.